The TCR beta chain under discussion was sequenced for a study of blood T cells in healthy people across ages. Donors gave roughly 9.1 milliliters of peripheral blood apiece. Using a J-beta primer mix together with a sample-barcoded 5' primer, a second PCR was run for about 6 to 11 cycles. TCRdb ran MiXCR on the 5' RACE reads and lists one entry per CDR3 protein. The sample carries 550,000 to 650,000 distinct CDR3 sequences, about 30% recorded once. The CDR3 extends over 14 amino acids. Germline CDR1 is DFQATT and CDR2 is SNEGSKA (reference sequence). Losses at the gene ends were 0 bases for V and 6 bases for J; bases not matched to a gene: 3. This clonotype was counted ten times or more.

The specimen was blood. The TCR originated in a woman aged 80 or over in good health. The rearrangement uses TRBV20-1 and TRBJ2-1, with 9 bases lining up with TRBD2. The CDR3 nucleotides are TGCAGTGCTAGAGAGGGCGGGGGGGTCAATGAGCAGTTCTTC. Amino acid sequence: CSAREGGGVNEQFF.